What follows are 5 T cell receptor beta chains derived from one specimen sequenced in a study of cytotoxic CD8 clonotypes in ibrutinib-treated CLL. Assay: immunoSEQ multiplex PCR; the TCRdb copy retains only in-frame clones and omits some. The table shows tens of thousands of clones, with approximately 71% occurring only once. The source was PBMCs, collected after 12 months of ibrutinib treatment. Receptors originate from a human donor with chronic lymphocytic leukemia.

There are a few counts of this clone. This chain uses TRBV5-6 with TRBJ1-6, with D possibly being TRBD1 (6 bases). The V and J ends lost 3 bases and 6 bases respectively, with 19 bases between them. CDR1 and CDR2 (germline): SGHDT, YYEEEE. This CDR3 has 17 amino acids. The CDR3 loop reads CASSSKLRQAVNSPLHF. In DNA form, the CDR3 reads TGTGCCAGCAGCTCCAAACTACGACAGGCAGTTAATTCACCCCTCCACTTT.

The V gene is TRBV4-3, the J gene TRBJ1-2; D is ambiguous. The CDR3 consists of 15 residues. Germline CDR1 LGHNA, CDR2 YSLEER. V lost 0 bases to trimming and J lost 2 bases, with 10 bases between them. DNA of the CDR3: TGCGCCAGCAGCCAAGATCCGTCGGCAAACTATGGCTACACCTTC. The encoded protein is CASSQDPSANYGYTF.

The rearrangement joins TRBV6-1 to TRBJ1-1; TRBD1 might be the D (5 bases). The CDR3 is 13 residues long. Germline V gives CDR1 MNHNS, CDR2 SASEGT. Trimming shortened V by 1 base and J by 8 bases, and 11 bases separated the two germline ends. CDR3 in DNA: TGTGCCAGCAGTGAAGTTTGGGGGGGGGAAGCTTTCTTT. Encoded protein: CASSEVWGGEAFF.

The chain couples TRBV6-6 to TRBJ2-5; D not certain. The CDR3 extends over 12 amino acids. Trimming removed 2 bases from V and 4 bases from J, with 5 bases in between. Germline CDR1 and CDR2: MNHNY and SVGAGI (reference sequence). In DNA, the CDR3 is TGTGCCAGCAGTTACGACGGAGAGACCCAGTACTTC. Protein product: CASSYDGETQYF.

The chain joins TRBV5-1 to TRBJ2-7, with TRBD2 matching over 7 bases. Germline V CDR1 and CDR2: SGHRS, YFSETQ. The CDR3 totals 13 residues. V dropped 5 bases and J dropped 3; count of bases not matched to a gene: 5. Written as DNA, the CDR3 is TGCGCCAGCAGGGTGCCGGGGGGCTACGAGCAGTACTTC. As protein: CASRVPGGYEQYF.